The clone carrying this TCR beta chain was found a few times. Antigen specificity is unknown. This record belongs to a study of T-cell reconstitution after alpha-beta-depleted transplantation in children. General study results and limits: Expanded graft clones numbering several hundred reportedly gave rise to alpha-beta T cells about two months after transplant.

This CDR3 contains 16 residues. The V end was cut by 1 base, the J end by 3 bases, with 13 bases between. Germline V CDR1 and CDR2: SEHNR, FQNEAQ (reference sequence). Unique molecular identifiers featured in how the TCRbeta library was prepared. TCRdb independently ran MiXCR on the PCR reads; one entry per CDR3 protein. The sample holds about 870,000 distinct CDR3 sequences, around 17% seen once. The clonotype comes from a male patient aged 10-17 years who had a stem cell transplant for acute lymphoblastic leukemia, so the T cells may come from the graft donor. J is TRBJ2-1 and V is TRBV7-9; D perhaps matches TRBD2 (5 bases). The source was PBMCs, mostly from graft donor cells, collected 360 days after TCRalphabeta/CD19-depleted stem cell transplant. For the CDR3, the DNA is TGTGCCAGCAGCTTAGACCAGGCTAGCTTCTACAATGAGCAGTTCTTC. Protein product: CASSLDQASFYNEQFF.